This TCR beta chain was retrieved from a study of identical twins. TCRdb reanalysed the 5' RACE reads using MiXCR and keeps one entry per CDR3 protein. The sample records hundreds of thousands of distinct CDR3 sequences, under 8.5% being singletons. The sample holds a few counts of this clonotype. The V and J ends lost 0 bases and 2 bases respectively, with 10 bases between them. The CDR3 is 15 residues long. Per the germline V gene, CDR1 is SGHDN and CDR2 is FVKESK. These data also featured in a second study, about yellow fever vaccine responses in identical twins.

This chain joins TRBV14 and TRBJ2-5; no reliable D call. The sample comprised PBMCs. The clonotype originates from a woman between 18 and 29 years old in good health. Written as DNA, the CDR3 is TGTGCCAGCAGCCAAGACAAGCTCCCACAAGAGACCCAGTACTTC. Encoded protein: CASSQDKLPQETQYF.